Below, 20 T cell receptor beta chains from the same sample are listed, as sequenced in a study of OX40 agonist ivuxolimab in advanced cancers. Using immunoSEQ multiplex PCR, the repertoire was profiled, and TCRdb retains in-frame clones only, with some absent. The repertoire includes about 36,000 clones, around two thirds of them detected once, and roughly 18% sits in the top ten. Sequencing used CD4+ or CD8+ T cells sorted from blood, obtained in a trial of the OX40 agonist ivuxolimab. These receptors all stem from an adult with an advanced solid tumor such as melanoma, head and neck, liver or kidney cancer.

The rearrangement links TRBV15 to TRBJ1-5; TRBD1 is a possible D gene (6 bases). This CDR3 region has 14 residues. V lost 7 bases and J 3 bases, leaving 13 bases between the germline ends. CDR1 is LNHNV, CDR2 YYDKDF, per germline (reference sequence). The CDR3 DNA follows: TGTGCCACCACCCAGGACAGTCTCAATCAGCCCCAGCATTTT. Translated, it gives CATTQDSLNQPQHF.

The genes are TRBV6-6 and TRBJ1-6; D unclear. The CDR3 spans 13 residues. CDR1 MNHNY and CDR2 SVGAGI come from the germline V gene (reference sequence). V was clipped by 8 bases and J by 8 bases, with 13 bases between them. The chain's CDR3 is CASGPMSDSPLHF. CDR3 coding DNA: TGTGCCAGCGGCCCCATGAGCGATTCACCCCTCCACTTT.

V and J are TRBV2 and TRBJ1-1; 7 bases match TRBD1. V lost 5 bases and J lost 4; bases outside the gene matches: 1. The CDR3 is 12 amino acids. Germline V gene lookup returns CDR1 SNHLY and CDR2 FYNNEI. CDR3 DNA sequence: TGTGCCAGCAGTAACAGGGGCACTGAAGCTTTCTTT. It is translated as CASSNRGTEAFF.

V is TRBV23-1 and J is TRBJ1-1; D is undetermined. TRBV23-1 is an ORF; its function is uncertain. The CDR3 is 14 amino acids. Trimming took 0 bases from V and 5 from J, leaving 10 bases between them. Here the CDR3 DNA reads TGCGCCAGCAGTCAATCGAAGGGAGGTACTGAAGCTTTCTTT. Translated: CASSQSKGGTEAFF.

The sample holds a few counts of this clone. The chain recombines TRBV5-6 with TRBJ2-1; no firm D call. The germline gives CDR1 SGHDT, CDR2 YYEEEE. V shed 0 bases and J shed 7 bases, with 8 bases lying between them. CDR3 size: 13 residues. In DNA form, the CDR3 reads TGTGCCAGCAGCTTGGTAGGCCAGAATGAGCAGTTCTTC. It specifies CASSLVGQNEQFF.

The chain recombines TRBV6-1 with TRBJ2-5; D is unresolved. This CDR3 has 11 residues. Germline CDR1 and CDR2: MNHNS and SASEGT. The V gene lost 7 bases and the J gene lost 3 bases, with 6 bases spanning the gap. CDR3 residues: CASTNEETQYF. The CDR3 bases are TGTGCCAGCACTAATGAAGAGACCCAGTACTTC.

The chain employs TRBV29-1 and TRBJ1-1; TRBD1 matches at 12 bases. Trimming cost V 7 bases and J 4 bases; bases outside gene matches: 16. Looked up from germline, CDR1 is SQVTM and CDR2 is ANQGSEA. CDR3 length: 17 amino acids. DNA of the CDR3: TGCAGCGGTACCAAAAAAGGGACAGGGGGCGCCGGCACTGAAGCTTTCTTT. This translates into CSGTKKGTGGAGTEAFF.

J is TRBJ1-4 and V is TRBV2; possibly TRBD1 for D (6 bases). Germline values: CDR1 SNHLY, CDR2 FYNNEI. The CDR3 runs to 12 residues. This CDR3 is CATGWANEKLFF. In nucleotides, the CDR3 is TGTGCAACAGGGTGGGCTAATGAAAAACTGTTTTTT.

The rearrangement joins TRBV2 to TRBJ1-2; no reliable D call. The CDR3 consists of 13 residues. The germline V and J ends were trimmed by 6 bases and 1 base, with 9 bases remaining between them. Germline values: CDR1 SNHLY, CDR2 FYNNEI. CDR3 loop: CASRVTGNYGYTF. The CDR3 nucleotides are TGTGCCAGCAGAGTGACCGGTAACTATGGCTACACCTTC.

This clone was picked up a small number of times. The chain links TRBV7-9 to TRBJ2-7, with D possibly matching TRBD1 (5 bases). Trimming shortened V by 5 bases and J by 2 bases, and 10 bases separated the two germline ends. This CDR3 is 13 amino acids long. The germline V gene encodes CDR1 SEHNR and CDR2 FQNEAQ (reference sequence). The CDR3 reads CASSPDSTYEQYF. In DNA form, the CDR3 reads TGTGCCAGCAGCCCCGACAGTACCTACGAGCAGTACTTC.

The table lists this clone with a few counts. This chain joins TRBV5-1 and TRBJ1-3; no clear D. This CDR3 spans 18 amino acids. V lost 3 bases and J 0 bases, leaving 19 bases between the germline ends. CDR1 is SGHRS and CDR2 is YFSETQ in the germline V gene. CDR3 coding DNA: TGCGCCAGCAGCTCCGGTATGCTTAGTGTTAGCTCTGGAAACACCATATATTTT. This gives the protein CASSSGMLSVSSGNTIYF.

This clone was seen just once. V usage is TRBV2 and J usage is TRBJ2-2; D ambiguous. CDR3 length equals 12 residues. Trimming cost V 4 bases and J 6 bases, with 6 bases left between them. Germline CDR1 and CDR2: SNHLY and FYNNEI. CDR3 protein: CASSGQSGELFF. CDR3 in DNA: TGTGCCAGCAGTGGGCAGTCCGGGGAGCTGTTTTTT.

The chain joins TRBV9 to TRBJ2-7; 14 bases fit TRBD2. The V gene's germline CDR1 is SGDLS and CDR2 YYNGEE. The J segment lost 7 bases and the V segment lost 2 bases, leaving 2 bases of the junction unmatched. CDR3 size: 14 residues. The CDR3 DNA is TGTGCCAGCAGCGTGGGACTAGCGGGGGATGAGCAGTACTTC. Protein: CASSVGLAGDEQYF.

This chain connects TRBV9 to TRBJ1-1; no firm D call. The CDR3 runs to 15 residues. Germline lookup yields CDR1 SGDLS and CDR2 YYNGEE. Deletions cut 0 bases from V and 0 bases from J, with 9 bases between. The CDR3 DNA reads TGTGCCAGCAGCGTAGGGCGCAGAATGAACACTGAAGCTTTCTTT. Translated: CASSVGRRMNTEAFF.

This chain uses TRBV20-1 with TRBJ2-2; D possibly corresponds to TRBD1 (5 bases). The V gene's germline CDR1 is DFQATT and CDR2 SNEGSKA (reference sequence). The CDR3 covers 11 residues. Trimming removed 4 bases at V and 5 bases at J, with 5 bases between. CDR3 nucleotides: TGCAGTGCTAAGGGGACCGGGGAGCTGTTTTTT. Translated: CSAKGTGELFF.

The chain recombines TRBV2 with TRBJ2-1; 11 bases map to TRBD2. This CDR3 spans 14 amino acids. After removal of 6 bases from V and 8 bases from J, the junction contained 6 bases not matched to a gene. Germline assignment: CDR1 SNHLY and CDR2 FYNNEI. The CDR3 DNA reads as TGTGCCAGCAGCCGACTAGCGGGGAAGGATGAGCAGTTCTTC. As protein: CASSRLAGKDEQFF. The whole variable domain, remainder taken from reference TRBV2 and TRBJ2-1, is EPEVTQTPSHQVTQMGQEVILRCVPISNHLYFYWYRQILGQKVEFLVSFYNNEISEKSEIFDDQFSVERPDGSNFTLKIRSTKLEDSAMYFCASSRLAGKDEQFFGPGTRLTVL.

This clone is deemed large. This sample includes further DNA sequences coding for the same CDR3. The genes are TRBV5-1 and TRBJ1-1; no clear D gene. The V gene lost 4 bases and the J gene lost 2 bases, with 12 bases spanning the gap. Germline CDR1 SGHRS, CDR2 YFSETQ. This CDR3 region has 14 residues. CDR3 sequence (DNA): TGCGCCAGCAGCAGATTCGACGGTAACACTGAAGCTTTCTTT. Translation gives CASSRFDGNTEAFF. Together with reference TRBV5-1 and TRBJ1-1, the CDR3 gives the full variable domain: KAGVTQTPRYLIKTRGQQVTLSCSPISGHRSVSWYQQTPGQGLQFLFEYFSETQRNKGNFPGRFSGRQFSNSRSEMNVSTLELGDSALYLCASSRFDGNTEAFFGQGTRLTVV.

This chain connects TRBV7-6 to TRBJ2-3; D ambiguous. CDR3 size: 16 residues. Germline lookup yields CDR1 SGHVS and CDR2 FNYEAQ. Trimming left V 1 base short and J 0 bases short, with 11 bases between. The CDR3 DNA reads TGTGCCAGCAGCTTAGAGGGCAGACCTAGCACAGATACGCAGTATTTT. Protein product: CASSLEGRPSTDTQYF.

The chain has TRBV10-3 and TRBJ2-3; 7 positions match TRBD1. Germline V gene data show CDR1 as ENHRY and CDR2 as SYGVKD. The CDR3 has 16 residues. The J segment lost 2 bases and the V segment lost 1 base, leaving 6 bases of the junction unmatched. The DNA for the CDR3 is TGTGCCATCAGTGAGTGGAGGACAGGACCCACAGATACGCAGTATTTT. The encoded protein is CAISEWRTGPTDTQYF.

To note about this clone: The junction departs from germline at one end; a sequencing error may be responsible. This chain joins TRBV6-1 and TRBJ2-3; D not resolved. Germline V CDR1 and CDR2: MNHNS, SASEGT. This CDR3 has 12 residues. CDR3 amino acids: CASSYSKDTQYF. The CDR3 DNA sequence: TGTGCCAGCAGCTACAGCAAAGATACGCAGTATTTT.